This entry lists 5 T cell receptor beta chains sequenced from one sample in a study of cytomegalovirus exposure and HLA in healthy donors. The assay was immunoSEQ multiplex PCR, and TCRdb's table has in-frame clones only and misses some. Altogether 120,000 or so clones are present, about 90% being singletons, with the ten largest covering 1.5% to 2%. Source material: PBMCs. These receptors originate from a woman between 18 and 29 years old in good health and CMV-seronegative.

The CDR3 loop is CASSPRWGGSYNEQFF. The CDR3 DNA follows: TGTGCCAGCAGCCCCCGGTGGGGCGGTTCCTACAATGAGCAGTTCTTC. The V and J genes are TRBV9 and TRBJ2-1; the D gene is possibly TRBD1 (5 bases). The V gene's germline CDR1 is SGDLS and CDR2 YYNGEE. Trimming stripped 4 bases from V and 1 base from J, with 15 bases between. The CDR3 consists of 16 residues.

The chain couples TRBV12-5 to TRBJ2-3; 7 positions match TRBD2. CDR3 length: 14 residues. V was pared by 1 base and J by 2 bases, with 0 bases of the junction left unmatched. Germline V gene lookup returns CDR1 LGHNT and CDR2 FRNRAP. CDR3 nucleotide sequence: TGTGCTAGTGGTTTGGGACTAGCCACAGATACGCAGTATTTT. It yields the protein CASGLGLATDTQYF.

V and J are TRBV30 and TRBJ1-4; D gene unclear. Trimming took off 4 bases at V and 7 bases at J, with 16 bases between the two ends. CDR3 size: 14 residues. From germline, CDR1 is GTSNPN and CDR2 SVGIG (reference sequence). The CDR3, as DNA: TGTGCCTGGACTCGGGATCTAGGTAGTGAAAAACTGTTTTTT. Protein: CAWTRDLGSEKLFF.

The chain recombines TRBV5-1 with TRBJ2-2, with 7 bases fitting TRBD1. Unmatched junction bases numbered 13, after V lost 3 bases and J lost 2 bases. Germline V CDR1 and CDR2: SGHRS, YFSETQ. This CDR3 region has 18 residues. The DNA for the CDR3 is TGCGCCAGCAGCTCCGACCTCTACCGGGACAGTAACACCGGGGAGCTGTTTTTT. Translation: CASSSDLYRDSNTGELFF.

V usage is TRBV19 and J usage is TRBJ1-2; 9 bases map to TRBD1. The CDR3 is 16 amino acids. Trimming at V came to 9 bases and at J to 8 bases, leaving 19 bases not matched to a gene. The germline V gene has CDR1 LNHDA and CDR2 SQIVND (reference sequence). The CDR3 nucleotides are TGTGCCAGCCTTCCGGGACAGGGCCGGACCATATGGGGCTACACCTTC. Its protein product is CASLPGQGRTIWGYTF.